This passage covers 9 T cell receptor beta chains from one sample sequenced in a study of T cell repertoires in cytomegalovirus infection. Each CDR3 protein gets one entry after TCRdb re-called the reads with MiXCR. The sample lists around 440,000 distinct CDR3 sequences, over 9% occurring once. Sequencing used PBMCs. All receptors come from a human donor in good health (CMV status not recorded). Some clones in this sample may be carry-over from other donors' samples.

This rearrangement joins TRBV20-1 to TRBJ1-5, with unresolved D. Trimming took off 3 bases at V and 3 bases at J, with 6 bases between the two ends. Germline V gives CDR1 DFQATT, CDR2 SNEGSKA (reference sequence). CDR3 length equals 12 residues. CDR3 residues: CSAREVNQPQHF. The CDR3 DNA is TGCAGTGCTAGGGAGGTCAATCAGCCCCAGCATTTT.

This clonotype was observed many times. The rearrangement links TRBV19 to TRBJ1-1; D perhaps matches TRBD1 (6 bases). Germline CDR1 reads LNHDA; CDR2 reads SQIVND (reference sequence). This CDR3 spans 18 amino acids. The V and J ends lost 6 bases and 4 bases respectively, with 27 bases between them. Here the CDR3 DNA reads TGTGCCAGTAGGCTGGTACCGGGACAATTCATAAGGGGCACTGAAGCTTTCTTT. Its protein product is CASRLVPGQFIRGTEAFF.

Of note for this clonotype: A much bigger clone sits one base away, suggesting this may be a read error. This rearrangement joins TRBV12-3 or TRBV12-4 to TRBJ1-1; 9 nucleotides align to TRBD1. The CDR3 is 14 residues long. The CDR3 protein is CTSSPDRGYTEAFF. The CDR3 coding sequence is TGTACCAGCAGTCCTGACAGGGGGTACACTGAAGCTTTCTTT.

The table lists this clonotype with many counts. The rearrangement uses TRBV11-2 and TRBJ2-5, with a possible D match to TRBD1 (6 bases). The CDR3 contains 14 residues. The V end lost 6 bases, the J end lost 1 base, and 12 bases lay between the germline ends. CDR1 is SGHAT, CDR2 FQNNGV, per germline. The CDR3 sequence: CASSPRGGQETQYF. The CDR3 nucleotides are TGTGCCAGCAGTCCCAGGGGCGGCCAAGAGACCCAGTACTTC.

This clonotype came up many times. This rearrangement joins TRBV20-1 to TRBJ2-1, with 9 bases aligning to TRBD2. Germline trimming cut 5 bases from V and 3 bases from J; bases unmatched to any gene: 11. This CDR3 comprises 16 residues. Germline CDR1 and CDR2: DFQATT and SNEGSKA (reference sequence). The CDR3 reads CSAGLAGIGGYNEQFF. The CDR3 DNA sequence: TGCAGTGCTGGGCTAGCGGGAATAGGCGGCTACAATGAGCAGTTCTTC.

At least ten counts were recorded for this clonotype. The rearrangement links TRBV7-2 to TRBJ1-2; D may be TRBD1 (6 bases). The V gene lost 4 bases and the J gene lost 4 bases, with 10 bases spanning the gap. Germline V CDR1 and CDR2: SGHTA, FQGNSA. The CDR3 covers 13 residues. The CDR3 spells CASSSTGGYGYTF. The CDR3 nucleotides are TGTGCCAGCAGCTCGACAGGAGGCTATGGCTACACCTTC.

Note on this clonotype: Possible read error: a much larger clone is one base away. The chain has TRBV7-3 and TRBJ2-3, with TRBD2 matching over 7 bases. CDR3 length equals 15 residues. Germline V gene data show CDR1 as SGHTA and CDR2 as FQGTGA. Here the CDR3 DNA reads TGTGCCAGCAGCTTACTGCGGGGGAGCACAGATACGCATTATTTT. This sequence encodes CASSLLRGSTDTHYF.

This clonotype appeared many times. The chain links TRBV11-2 to TRBJ1-2, with D possibly matching TRBD1 (6 bases). V was pared by 5 bases and J by 8 bases, with 15 bases between. The V gene's germline CDR1 is SGHAT and CDR2 FQNNGV. The CDR3 loop spans 13 amino acids. CDR3 bases: TGTGCCAGCAGCCCCTCTTCTGGGACAGGCTACACCTTC. It translates to CASSPSSGTGYTF.

Ten or more counts support this clonotype. The V call is TRBV25-1, the J call TRBJ1-3; the D is unclear. Trimming cost V 4 bases and J 4 bases, with 11 bases left between them. CDR1 is MGHDK, CDR2 SYGVNS, per germline. CDR3 length: 14 amino acids. In nucleotides, the CDR3 is TGTGCCAGCAGTGCAGCGGCGTCGGGAAACACCATATATTTT. This codes for CASSAAASGNTIYF.